The rows below give T cell receptor beta chains drawn from one sample of a study of cytomegalovirus exposure and HLA in healthy donors. This table comes from immunoSEQ multiplex PCR, and its TCRdb copy is limited to in-frame clones, with some not included. This table has approximately 150,000 clones, about four fifths appearing once. The sample consisted of PBMCs. These receptors came from a man between 25 and 39 years old in good health and CMV-seronegative. The CDR3 runs from the conserved cysteine through the conserved F or W. The order of the fields is V gene, clone size, D gene, J gene, CDR3 protein, CDR3 DNA. D genes are given only for firm matches. A row's size may be missing; if present it is once, few, many or a size class.

TRBV7-3	-	-	TRBJ1-3	CASSLGGSGNTIYF	TGTGCCAGCAGCCTAGGAGGCTCTGGAAACACCATATATTTT
TRBV7-9	-	TRBD1	TRBJ1-4	CSSSGITGAAEELFF	TGTTCCAGCAGCGGTATCACAGGGGCAGCCGAGGAACTGTTTTTT
TRBV7-6	-	-	TRBJ2-2	CASSLGTANTGELFF	TGTGCCAGCAGCTTAGGGACAGCGAACACCGGGGAGCTGTTTTTT
TRBV4-2	-	TRBD2	TRBJ2-1	CASSRGTSDLWVADEQFF	TGTGCCAGCAGCCGCGGGACTAGCGATTTATGGGTGGCTGATGAGCAGTTCTTC
TRBV29-1	few	-	TRBJ2-5	CSVQDTGESQYF	TGCAGCGTTCAGGACACCGGCGAGAGCCAGTACTTC
TRBV7-9	-	TRBD1	TRBJ2-1	CASSFETGSDTRRQFF	TGTGCCAGCAGCTTCGAGACAGGGTCCGATACAAGGCGGCAGTTCTTC
TRBV9	-	-	TRBJ2-2	CASSVGSRAIGELFF	TGTGCCAGCAGCGTAGGGTCCAGGGCTATCGGGGAGCTGTTTTTT
TRBV4-3	-	-	TRBJ1-2	CASSQGAGTNYGYTF	TGCGCCAGCAGCCAAGGCGCGGGGACTAACTATGGCTACACCTTC
TRBV6-5	-	-	TRBJ1-1	CASSYSTVEAFF	TGTGCCAGCAGTTACTCTACAGTAGAAGCTTTCTTT
TRBV6-5	-	-	TRBJ2-3	CASSSPSQLGADTQYF	TGTGCCAGCAGTTCCCCCTCGCAACTCGGGGCAGATACGCAGTATTTT
TRBV13	few	-	TRBJ2-3	CASSLPSGTDTQYF	TGTGCCAGCAGCTTACCGTCCGGCACAGATACGCAGTATTTT
TRBV4-1	-	TRBD2	TRBJ2-2	CASSSLQGRQREGLTGELFF	TGCGCCAGCAGCTCACTACAGGGGAGGCAGCGGGAGGGCCTAACCGGGGAGCTGTTTTTT
TRBV5-1	-	-	TRBJ2-3	CASSPTDSTDTQYF	TGCGCCAGCAGCCCGACGGACTCTACAGATACGCAGTATTTT
TRBV19	-	TRBD2	TRBJ2-3	CASSIETSGGTDTQYF	TGTGCCAGTAGTATAGAGACTAGCGGGGGAACAGATACGCAGTATTTT
TRBV7-9	-	TRBD1	TRBJ1-4	CASSLAGQGARWDEKLFF	TGTGCCAGCAGCTTGGCGGGACAGGGGGCGAGATGGGATGAAAAACTGTTTTTT
TRBV30	-	-	TRBJ1-6	CAWSVSRDSPLHF	TGTGCCTGGAGTGTATCGAGGGATTCACCCCTCCACTTT
TRBV7-2	-	-	TRBJ1-1	CASSSYRVGTEAFF	TGTGCCAGCAGCTCTTACAGGGTCGGAACTGAAGCTTTCTTT
TRBV30	-	TRBD1	TRBJ1-2	CAWGRGQAANYGYTF	TGTGCCTGGGGGCGTGGACAGGCAGCAAACTATGGCTACACCTTC
TRBV4-3	few	-	TRBJ1-4	CASSHASRILNEKLFF	TGCGCCAGCAGCCACGCCTCGAGGATTCTTAATGAAAAACTGTTTTTT
TRBV6-5	-	TRBD1	TRBJ2-1	CASSNGQAVNEQFF	TGTGCCAGCAGTAACGGACAGGCCGTCAATGAGCAGTTCTTC
TRBV18	-	-	TRBJ1-1	CASSPGASEAFF	TGTGCCAGCTCACCAGGGGCCAGTGAAGCTTTCTTT
TRBV7-9	-	-	TRBJ1-1	CASSPDSSTEAFF	TGTGCCAGCAGTCCCGACAGTTCGACTGAAGCTTTCTTT
TRBV29-1	-	TRBD1	TRBJ2-5	CSVRGQGHQETQYF	TGCAGCGTCCGGGGACAGGGCCATCAAGAGACCCAGTACTTC
TRBV5-1	few	-	TRBJ2-6	CASEEGVTGANVLTF	TGCGCCAGCGAGGAGGGAGTGACTGGGGCCAACGTCCTGACTTTC
TRBV2	-	TRBD2	TRBJ2-7	CASRPTSGGASYEQYF	TGTGCCAGCAGGCCGACTAGCGGGGGAGCATCCTACGAGCAGTACTTC
TRBV9	-	TRBD1	TRBJ1-3	CASSPRTGPLNTIYF	TGTGCCAGCAGCCCCCGGACAGGACCTTTGAACACCATATATTTT
TRBV28	-	-	TRBJ1-5	CASLHLASNQPQHF	TGTGCCAGCCTTCACTTAGCCAGCAATCAGCCCCAGCATTTT
TRBV21-1	-	-	TRBJ2-7	CASKGRAGEQYF	TGTGCCAGCAAGGGCAGGGCCGGCGAGCAGTACTTC
TRBV28	once	-	TRBJ2-2	CASSWDWPNTGELFF	TGTGCCAGCAGTTGGGACTGGCCGAACACCGGGGAGCTGTTTTTT
TRBV6-5	few	TRBD1	TRBJ2-5	CASSSPGQGGQETQYF	TGTGCCAGCAGTTCACCGGGACAGGGAGGCCAAGAGACCCAGTACTTC
TRBV9	-	-	TRBJ1-6	CAGSVGAGSNSPLHF	TGTGCCGGCAGCGTAGGAGCGGGCAGTAATTCACCCCTCCACTTT
TRBV28	once	-	TRBJ2-1	CASSAAVSYEQFF	TGTGCCAGCAGTGCAGCGGTTTCTTATGAGCAGTTCTTC
TRBV19	-	-	TRBJ1-2	CASSLGGGVNYGYTF	TGTGCCAGTAGTCTCGGGGGAGGGGTAAACTATGGCTACACCTTC
TRBV7-3	-	TRBD1	TRBJ2-7	CASSLFRGEQYF	TGTGCCAGCAGCTTATTCAGGGGGGAGCAGTACTTC
TRBV30	-	-	TRBJ1-5	CAWNRVNSNQPQHF	TGTGCCTGGAACAGGGTAAATAGCAATCAGCCCCAGCATTTT
TRBV28	-	-	TRBJ1-1	CASSSQLMNTEAFF	TGTGCCAGCAGTTCGCAGTTGATGAACACTGAAGCTTTCTTT
TRBV5-4	-	TRBD2	TRBJ2-7	CASSFLAGPKIVPYEQYF	TGTGCCAGCAGCTTCCTAGCGGGACCCAAAATCGTACCCTACGAGCAGTACTTC
TRBV7-9	-	TRBD1	TRBJ1-2	CASSLAPTGADGYTF	TGTGCCAGCAGCTTAGCCCCGACAGGGGCCGATGGCTACACCTTC
TRBV19	-	-	TRBJ2-7	CASTSGEIYEQYF	TGTGCCAGTACTTCTGGGGAGATCTACGAGCAGTACTTC
TRBV18	-	-	TRBJ1-5	CASSPGGTSQPQHF	TGTGCCAGCTCACCAGGGGGGACCAGTCAGCCCCAGCATTTT
TRBV25-1	-	TRBD1	TRBJ2-5	CASSPTGHQETQYF	TGTGCCAGCAGTCCGACAGGGCACCAAGAGACCCAGTACTTC